The T cell receptor beta chain described here comes from a study of blood T cell repertoires in COVID-19. Looking at the study overall: The origin of the acute and convalescent COVID-19 samples was the United States, Italy and Spain. The analysed material was cDNA or gDNA that came from T cells, B-cell-depleted T cells, or PBMCs.

A Seattle source enrolled patients during active infection and followed them longitudinally. Original data processing: Amplification of reference gene primers provided the estimated nucleated cell counts. The protocol was immunoSEQ multiplex PCR, while the TCRdb copy is restricted to in-frame clones and leaves out a portion. That table is the source of V, J and clone size, and D and trimming were worked out from the DNA. The table records fewer than 300,000 clones, approximately 90% of them present only once. Trimming pared 6 bases from V and 3 bases from J, leaving 15 bases between. Germline V gene sequence: CDR1 WNHNN, CDR2 SYGVQD (reference sequence). The CDR3 has 15 amino acids.

The clonotype was recovered from a woman in her twenties or thirties with COVID-19, enrolled during active disease. The J gene is TRBJ1-5, the V gene TRBV10-1; D is ambiguous. Source material: peripheral blood. In DNA, the CDR3 is TGCGCCAGCAGAGTTGGTCGGCAGGACAATCAGCCCCAGCATTTT. It translates to CASRVGRQDNQPQHF.